This T cell receptor beta chain came from a study of blood T cell repertoires in COVID-19. Study information: From the United States, Italy and Spain came samples of acute and convalescent COVID-19. The analysed material was cDNA or gDNA that came from T cells, B-cell-depleted T cells, or PBMCs.

This clone was found once. In the original workflow: Using reference gene primer amplification, nucleated cell counts were estimated. The table came from immunoSEQ multiplex PCR; TCRdb's copy has only in-frame clones and leaves some out. D and trimming were read from the DNA, whereas the V and J calls and clone size are those reported in that table. The sample lists roughly 43,000 clones, 75% to 90% occurring once. This clonotype was sampled from a human donor in a cohort sampled during active COVID-19. Sequenced: peripheral blood.

The CDR3 loop is CASSDSGRRSYNEQFF. CDR3 bases: TGTGCCAGCAGTGATAGCGGGAGGCGCTCCTACAATGAGCAGTTCTTC. V and J are TRBV6-1 and TRBJ2-1; TRBD2 aligns across 10 bases. The CDR3 has 16 amino acids. With 3 bases clipped from V and 0 bases from J, the junction kept 2 bases outside the gene matches. Germline CDR1 MNHNS, CDR2 SASEGT.